This passage covers 12 T cell receptor beta chains from one sample sequenced in a study of cytomegalovirus exposure and HLA in healthy donors. PCR involved 60 Vbeta and 13 Jbeta primers. The method was immunoSEQ multiplex PCR; TCRdb's version includes in-frame clones alone and lacks a portion of them. The sample records 90,000 to 140,000 clones, more than 65% being singletons. Sequenced: PBMCs. The receptors originated from a man aged 25 to 40 in good health and CMV-seronegative.

This clone was observed a single time. This chain links TRBV5-6 with TRBJ1-2; D perhaps matches TRBD1 (6 bases). Trimming removed 4 bases at V and 1 base at J, with 17 bases between. The CDR3 extends over 16 amino acids. The germline CDR1 and CDR2 sequences are SGHDT and YYEEEE. The CDR3 protein is CASSPRGGAFNYGYTF. The CDR3 DNA reads TGTGCCAGCAGCCCCCGCGGGGGGGCCTTTAACTATGGCTACACCTTC.

This rearrangement joins TRBV18 to TRBJ1-1; D may be TRBD1 (6 bases). CDR1 and CDR2 from the germline V gene are KGHSH and LQKENI. This CDR3 is built from 14 residues. V was cut by 5 bases and J by 0 bases, with 10 bases left in between. In nucleotides, the CDR3 is TGTGCCAGCTCATTAAACAGGGTGAACACTGAAGCTTTCTTT. Translation: CASSLNRVNTEAFF.

The chain carries TRBV25-1 and TRBJ2-1; TRBD2 is a possible D gene (6 bases). This CDR3 region has 15 residues. Germline values: CDR1 MGHDK, CDR2 SYGVNS. Trimming took 3 bases from V and 5 from J, leaving 14 bases between them. The CDR3 loop reads CASSEMREGNNEQFF. The CDR3 bases are TGTGCCAGCAGTGAGATGCGGGAAGGTAACAATGAGCAGTTCTTC.

The CDR3 DNA sequence: TGTGCCAGCTCACCACGGTTTGGAGGGGACCGGACCCAGTACTTC. It is translated as CASSPRFGGDRTQYF. The chain links TRBV18 to TRBJ2-5; D is perhaps TRBD2 (6 bases). This CDR3 has 15 residues. CDR1 is KGHSH, CDR2 LQKENI, per germline. V dropped 1 base and J dropped 7 bases, with 16 bases sitting between them.

This clone was observed once. J is TRBJ2-2 and V is TRBV5-1, with no clear D. The germline V and J ends were trimmed by 3 bases and 5 bases, with 14 bases remaining between them. The CDR3 runs 15 residues. Germline V gene sequence: CDR1 SGHRS, CDR2 YFSETQ. Written as DNA, the CDR3 is TGCGCCAGCAGCTCGCAACCTGAGCTTACCGGGGAGCTGTTTTTT. Translated: CASSSQPELTGELFF.

V is TRBV14 and J is TRBJ1-2, with TRBD1 as a possible D gene (6 bases). Trimming took off 1 base at V and 8 bases at J, with 11 bases between the two ends. The CDR3 runs 13 residues. Germline CDR1 is SGHDN and CDR2 is FVKESK. CDR3 in amino acids: CASSQAQGGGYTF. In nucleotides, the CDR3 is TGTGCCAGCAGCCAAGCACAGGGCGGCGGCTACACCTTC.

This rearrangement joins TRBV4-3 to TRBJ2-7; D unresolved. The V gene lost 4 bases and the J gene lost 3 bases, with 13 bases spanning the gap. This CDR3 is 14 amino acids long. From germline, CDR1 is LGHNA and CDR2 YSLEER. The CDR3 here is CASSPGGALYEQYF. CDR3 nucleotide sequence: TGCGCCAGCAGCCCCGGCGGAGCCCTCTACGAGCAGTACTTC.

The chain uses TRBV28 and TRBJ2-7; TRBD2 agrees at 14 bases. The J segment lost 7 bases and the V segment lost 6 bases, leaving 5 bases of the junction unmatched. CDR1 and CDR2 from the germline V gene are MDHEN and SYDVKM. This CDR3 has 14 amino acids. The CDR3: CASRGLAGVSEQYF. The CDR3 DNA sequence: TGTGCCAGCAGGGGACTAGCGGGAGTGAGTGAGCAGTACTTC.

The CDR3 region is CASSLNRGQETQYF. The DNA for the CDR3 is TGTGCCAGCAGCTTAAATCGGGGACAAGAGACCCAGTACTTC. The rearrangement links TRBV7-8 to TRBJ2-5; TRBD2 is a possible D gene (5 bases). This CDR3 comprises 14 residues. The germline V gene has CDR1 SGHVS and CDR2 FQNEAQ. V was pared by 2 bases and J by 2 bases, with 9 bases between.

The V and J genes are TRBV7-6 and TRBJ2-3; 10 nucleotides agree with TRBD2. The CDR3 has 15 amino acids. V was pared by 2 bases and J by 3 bases, with 2 bases of the junction left unmatched. Germline V lookup: CDR1 SGHVS, CDR2 FNYEAQ. The DNA for the CDR3 is TGTGCCAGCAGCTTACTAGCGGGAGTTACAGATACGCAGTATTTT. It yields the protein CASSLLAGVTDTQYF.

The genes are TRBV12-5 and TRBJ1-5; possibly TRBD1 for D (5 bases). The CDR3 totals 17 residues. CDR1 is LGHNT and CDR2 is FRNRAP in the germline V gene. V lost 5 bases and J lost 8, with 25 bases in between. In DNA, the CDR3 is TGTGCTAGTGGTCTCCACGCCGGCGGGGGGGTAGAAGAGCCCCAGCATTTT. This codes for CASGLHAGGGVEEPQHF.

This clone was counted a few times. The chain couples TRBV11-2 to TRBJ2-5; 9 bases fit TRBD2. With 5 bases clipped from V and 4 bases from J, the junction kept 8 bases outside the gene matches. The CDR3 covers 15 residues. Germline assignment: CDR1 SGHAT and CDR2 FQNNGV. In DNA, the CDR3 is TGTGCCAGCAGCCCAAGGACAGCGGGGGGAGAGACCCAGTACTTC. Encoded protein: CASSPRTAGGETQYF.